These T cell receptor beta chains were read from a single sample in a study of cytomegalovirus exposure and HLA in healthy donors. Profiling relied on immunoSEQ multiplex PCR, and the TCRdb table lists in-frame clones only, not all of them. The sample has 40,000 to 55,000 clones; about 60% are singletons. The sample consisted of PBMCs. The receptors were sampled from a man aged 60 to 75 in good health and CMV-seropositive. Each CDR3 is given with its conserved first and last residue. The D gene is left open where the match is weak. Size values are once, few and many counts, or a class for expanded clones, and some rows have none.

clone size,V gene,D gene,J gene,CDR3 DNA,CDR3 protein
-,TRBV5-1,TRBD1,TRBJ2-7,TGCGCCAGCAGCGCCGGACAGGGGGCGGACTACGAGCAGTACTTC,CASSAGQGADYEQYF
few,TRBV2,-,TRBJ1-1,TGTGCCAGCGGAGGGGTAACAAAGAACACTGAAGCTTTCTTT,CASGGVTKNTEAFF
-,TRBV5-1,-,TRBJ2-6,TGCGCCAGCAGCTCTCGCCCAGGGTCCCTTTTTTCTGGGGCCAACGTCCTGACTTTC,CASSSRPGSLFSGANVLTF
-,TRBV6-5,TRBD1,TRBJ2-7,TGTGCCAGCCGCCCGGACAGGGTGTATGGAGAGCAGTACTTC,CASRPDRVYGEQYF
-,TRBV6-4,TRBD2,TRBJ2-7,TGTGCCAGCACAGAAGGACTAGCGGGAGGGCCGATAAACGAGCAGTACTTC,CASTEGLAGGPINEQYF
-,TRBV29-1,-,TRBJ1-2,TGCAGCGTTAGGTCAGGGGCTGAAGGCTACACCTTC,CSVRSGAEGYTF
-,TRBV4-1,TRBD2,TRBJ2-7,TGCGCCAGCAGCCAAGATTTCGGGACCACTAGCGGATCCTACGAGCAGTACTTC,CASSQDFGTTSGSYEQYF
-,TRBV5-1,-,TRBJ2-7,TGCGCCAGCAATGCAGGGAGGAATGAGCAGTACTTC,CASNAGRNEQYF
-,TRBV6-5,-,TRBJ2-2,TGTGCCAGCAGTCCACCCCCCAGGGCCGGGGAGCTGTTTTTT,CASSPPPRAGELFF
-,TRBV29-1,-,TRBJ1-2,TGCAGCATGGGACACCACAGCGCGGTCACCAACTATGGCTACACCTTC,CSMGHHSAVTNYGYTF
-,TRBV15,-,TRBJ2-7,TGTGCCACCAGCAGCAGACAGGAGGCCTACGAGCAGTACTTC,CATSSRQEAYEQYF
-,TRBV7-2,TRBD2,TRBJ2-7,TGTGCCAGCAGCTTAGGCGGGGGGCGCATCGACGAGCAGTACTTC,CASSLGGGRIDEQYF
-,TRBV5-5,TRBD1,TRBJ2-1,TGTGCCAGCAGCTTCAAACAGGGGGCAGGAGTTTACAATGAGCAGTTCTTC,CASSFKQGAGVYNEQFF
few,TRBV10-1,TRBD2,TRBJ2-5,TGCGCCAGCAGTGCCCCTCTACTAGCGGGAGCAATCCAAGAGACCCAGTACTTC,CASSAPLLAGAIQETQYF
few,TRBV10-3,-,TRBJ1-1,TGTGCCATCAGTGGGGACTTGGACACTGAAGCTTTCTTT,CAISGDLDTEAFF
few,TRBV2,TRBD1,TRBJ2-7,TGTGCCAGCCGGGACAGGGTTAACTACGAGCAGTACTTC,CASRDRVNYEQYF
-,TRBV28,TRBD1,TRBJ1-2,TGTGCCAGCCGGACAGGGCTAAACTATGGCTACACCTTC,CASRTGLNYGYTF
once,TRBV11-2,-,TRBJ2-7,TGTGCCAGCAGCCCCTTAACGGTGAGCTCCTACGAGCAGTACTTC,CASSPLTVSSYEQYF
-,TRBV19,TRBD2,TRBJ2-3,TGTGCCAGTAGTATAGGCGGGGGTCGCGGCGGGAGTTTCGCAGATACGCAGTATTTT,CASSIGGGRGGSFADTQYF
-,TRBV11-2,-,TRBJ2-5,TGTGCCAGCAGCTCCTTGTTAAAAGAGACCCAGTACTTC,CASSSLLKETQYF
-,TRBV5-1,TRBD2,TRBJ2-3,TGCGCCAGCAGCTTACTAGCGACGACAGATACGCAGTATTTT,CASSLLATTDTQYF
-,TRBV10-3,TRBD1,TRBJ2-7,TGTGCCATCAGTGAGGGGGACAGCTCCTACGAGCAGTACTTC,CAISEGDSSYEQYF
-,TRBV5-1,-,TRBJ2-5,TGCGCCAGCAGCTTGGCCAAACCGGAAGAGACCCAGTACTTC,CASSLAKPEETQYF
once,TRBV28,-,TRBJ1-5,TGTGCCAGCAGTTTCCTATCGTACAGGTATAGCAATCAGCCCCAGCATTTT,CASSFLSYRYSNQPQHF
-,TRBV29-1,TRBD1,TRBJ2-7,TGCAGCGTCATCAAGTGGGACAGGGGCTCCTACGAGCAGTACTTC,CSVIKWDRGSYEQYF
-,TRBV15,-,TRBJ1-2,TGTGCCACCAGCAGAGATCGGAATACCCCTAGCTATGGCTACACCTTC,CATSRDRNTPSYGYTF
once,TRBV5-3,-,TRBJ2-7,TGTGCCAGACGCCCCACGGGGAGTGAGCAGTACTTC,CARRPTGSEQYF
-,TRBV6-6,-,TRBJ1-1,TGTGCCAGCAGATTAGACGACACGTCGGAAGCTTTCTTT,CASRLDDTSEAFF
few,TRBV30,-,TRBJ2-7,TGTGCCTGGAAGAGCTCTGGACACCGCTTTGAGCAGTACTTC,CAWKSSGHRFEQYF
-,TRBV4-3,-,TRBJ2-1,TGCGCCAGCAGCCAGCTTAGCGGCAATGAGCAGTTCTTC,CASSQLSGNEQFF
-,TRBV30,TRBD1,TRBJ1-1,TGTGCCTGGACTCAGGGGGGATGGACTGAAGCTTTCTTT,CAWTQGGWTEAFF
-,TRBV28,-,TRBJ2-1,TGTGCCAGCACCAGTTTACCTAGGGGCAATGAGCAGTTCTTC,CASTSLPRGNEQFF
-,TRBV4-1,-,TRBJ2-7,TGCGCCAGCAGCCAAGGTAGTTCCTCCGAGCAGTACTTC,CASSQGSSSEQYF
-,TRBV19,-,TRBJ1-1,TGTGCCAGTAGTATAGGAGGGAAGAACACTGAAGCTTTCTTT,CASSIGGKNTEAFF
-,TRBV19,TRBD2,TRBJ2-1,TGTGCCAGTAGTATTGGAGCGGGAGATTTGGAGCAGTTCTTC,CASSIGAGDLEQFF
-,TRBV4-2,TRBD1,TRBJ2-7,TGTGCCAGCAGCCATCATTTTCCGGGACAGGGTACCGAGCAGTACTTC,CASSHHFPGQGTEQYF
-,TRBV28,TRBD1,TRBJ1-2,TGTGCCAGCAGTTTATTTATGGGGACAGGAATAACTAACTATGGCTACACCTTC,CASSLFMGTGITNYGYTF
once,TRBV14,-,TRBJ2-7,TGTGCCAGCAGCCTGGACTTGAGCTCCTACGAGCAGTACTTC,CASSLDLSSYEQYF
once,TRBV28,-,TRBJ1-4,TGTGCCAGCAGGCCCCCGAGGACTAATGAAAAACTGTTTTTT,CASRPPRTNEKLFF
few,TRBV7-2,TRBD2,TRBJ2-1,TGTGCCAGCAGCTTAGGAGCGGGAGATCGTGGCAATGAGCAGTTCTTC,CASSLGAGDRGNEQFF
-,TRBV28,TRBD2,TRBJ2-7,TGTGCCAGCAGTTCGGCCGGCGGCGGGAGGGCGTACGAGCAGTACTTC,CASSSAGGGRAYEQYF
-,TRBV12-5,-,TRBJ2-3,TGTGCTAGTGGTAAGGACAGCGAGGAAACGGCCTCTGGCACAGATACGCAGTATTTT,CASGKDSEETASGTDTQYF
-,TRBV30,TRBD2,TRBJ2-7,TGTGCCTGGAGGGGCGGGAGCTCCTACGAGCAGTACTTC,CAWRGGSSYEQYF
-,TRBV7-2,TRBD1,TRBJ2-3,TGTGCCAGCAGACCACAGGGGATGTTGGCAGATACGCAGTATTTT,CASRPQGMLADTQYF
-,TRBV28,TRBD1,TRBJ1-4,TGTGCCAGCCTAGAGAGACAGGGGGCAATAGAAAAACTGTTTTTT,CASLERQGAIEKLFF
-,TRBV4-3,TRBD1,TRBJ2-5,TGCGCCAGCAGCCAAGGACAGGGCTTAGAGACCCAGTACTTC,CASSQGQGLETQYF
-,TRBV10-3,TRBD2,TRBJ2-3,TGTGCCATCAGTGAGTGGACTAGCGTAGGCCCAGGTACGCAGTATTTT,CAISEWTSVGPGTQYF
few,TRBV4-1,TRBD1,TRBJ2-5,TGCGCCAGCAGCCAAGAAATGGACAGGCTTTACTTC,CASSQEMDRLYF
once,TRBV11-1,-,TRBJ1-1,TGTGCCAGCAGCTTAATCCAGGAAGCTTTCTTT,CASSLIQEAFF